This T cell receptor (beta chain) was sequenced during a study of cytomegalovirus exposure and HLA in healthy donors (dated by TCRdb to about 2017). In terms of the full investigation: According to an earlier analysis of a few hundred of the donors, about 179 million T cells yielded 90 million to 140 million unique TCR beta sequences and around 280 Gb of sequence data. Roughly 310 gigabases of sequencing data and roughly 90 million unique TCR sequences were included in an early release covering under 650 HLA-typed donors. Of the roughly 400 genotyped donors, around 81% fell in the genetic ancestry cluster associated with self-reported Caucasian donors. The aim of the study was to test whether cataloging public T cell receptors could identify signatures of past pathogen exposure. The study profiled the T cell repertoires of more than 500 subjects by immunosequencing and related them to cytomegalovirus serostatus. In addition to the first cohort of 650 to 750 subjects, a separate validation cohort of 100 to 150 different subjects was used. The study combined high-throughput TCR immunosequencing, statistical association of individual TCRs with disease status, and machine learning to predict cytomegalovirus infection status. In a later analysis, previously published TCR beta repertoires from 600 to 850 donors were re-analyzed and high-resolution HLA genotyping was added so that TCR occurrence patterns could be studied. Rather than using new phenotypic data, the later analysis identified candidate immune exposures from TCR beta sequences and from how often those sequences occurred across donors. To decide whether each TCR beta V gene segment behaved as functional or pseudogenic, an earlier analysis of approximately 620 of the donors relied on high-throughput TCR beta sequencing. Donor age, sex, ethnicity and CMV serostatus were collected together with the repertoire data. A later genetic analysis took genome-wide SNP genotypes for about 55% of the 666 donors and used that subset as a discovery cohort. All discovery cohort repertoires had been generated on a single sequencing platform. Both class I and class II loci were covered by HLA typing, at four-digit resolution. The number of typed donors differed by locus: roughly 629-640 for A, B, C, DRB1 and DQB1; about 520 for DQA1; approximately 600 for DPA1; and roughly 450 for DPB1. Because of strong linkage in the cohort, five DR-DQ haplotypes were treated as single units for association and clustering. Among a few hundred genotyped donors of the cohort, an average of around 240,000 unique TCR beta nucleotide sequences were sequenced per donor, roughly 18% of them non-productive.

To note about this clone: What antigen it recognizes has not been identified.

The protocol used for the library was the immunoSEQ multiplex PCR assay. The multiplex PCR relied on a mix of 60 forward primers for TCR Vbeta segments and 13 reverse primers for TCR Jbeta segments. The CDR3 region of rearranged TCR beta genes was amplified from genomic DNA by a multiplex PCR assay. On the Illumina HiSeq System, the amplified TCR beta libraries were sequenced as 87-base-pair reads. The authors' analysis ran thus. In a later analysis, 80 million or so unique TCR beta chains were counted across the approximately 640 repertoires, and roughly 11 million of these chains were shared by at least two donors. To remove PCR and sequencing errors, raw reads were error-corrected and collapsed into unique sequences using a nearest-neighbor algorithm that merged closely related sequences. V, D and J gene segments were assigned by aligning CDR3 sequences to IMGT reference sequences. For a sequence to be retained, a match of at least six nucleotides to both a V gene segment and a J gene segment was required. A rearrangement counted as productive if the CDR3 had no stop codons and remained in frame with V and J, and every other rearrangement counted as non-productive. CDR3 was defined according to IMGT convention as the region running from the second conserved V-encoded cysteine to the conserved J-encoded phenylalanine. In an earlier analysis of 550 to 650 of the donors, sequences lacking an unambiguous match to a single V gene segment were excluded. An earlier analysis of 587 of the donors classified V segments as functional when productive rearrangements were above 56.7% and as segregating when the standard deviation between donors was above 5%. A statistical classification framework was developed to diagnose cytomegalovirus status using the catalog of TCR beta chain sequences. A later analysis assigned V and J genes by comparing TCR nucleotide sequences with IMGT/GENE-DB human TR gene sequences. In a later analysis, CDR3 sequences and most-parsimonious VDJ recombination scenarios were assigned using the TCRdist pipeline. A later analysis defined each TCR beta chain by its CDR3 amino acid sequence plus V-gene family, and excluded reads lacking a unique V-gene family. To address suspected cross-contamination and a sequencing artifact, a later analysis removed a few hundred highly shared, low-generation-probability nucleotide sequences. A later analysis calculated a clonal expansion index for each public chain from normalized within-repertoire ranks of inferred template counts. In a later analysis, generation probabilities were computed using a VDJ recombination model fitted to out-of-frame rearrangements, and the results were checked against IGoR. In a later analysis, TCR-TCR, TCR-HLA and TCR-CMV co-occurrence was scored with hypergeometric tests, and a repertoire-size bias correction was applied to TCR pairs. To estimate false discovery rates, a later analysis permuted the HLA or CMV assignments 20 times. In a later analysis, co-occurring TCRs were grouped using DBSCAN, with TCRdist sequence similarity added in when clustering inside HLA-allele-positive subsets. Repertoires with fewer than 30,000 or more than 120,000 public chains, plus five repertoires with anomalous nucleotide sharing, were excluded from co-occurrence clustering. This is the immuneACCESS table as TCRdb keeps it, with only in-frame sequences that have V and J called. A part of the clones is gone; compared with another copy, unresolved V genes explain less than half, and the rest is unexplained. V and J calls and clone size are copied from that table; D and trimming were computed from the DNA. The sample has tens of thousands of clones on record. About 0.61% of the sample goes to the ten largest clones.

The study at large found these results: In a later analysis, TCR association rates were found to vary across HLA loci, with the most associated TCRs seen for DRB1 alleles and the fewest for HLA-C alleles. The cohort was sequenced for TCR beta chains only, and without alpha or paired-chain data the features that could be detected were limited. A further reported finding was that TCR beta sequences accurately predicted the HLA-A and HLA-B alleles for most subjects in the first cohort. In vitro tests confirmed that a few of the cytomegalovirus-associated TCR beta chains recognize cytomegalovirus antigens. Across donors, most TCR sequences were observed very rarely, whereas some public TCRs were present in many individuals. The study gave a list of around 170 TCR beta chains associated with cytomegalovirus. In a later genetic analysis, a missense DCLRE1C variant was associated with V-gene and J-gene trimming of TCR beta chains, and the association was replicated in an independent cohort. Broadly in line with IMGT annotations, most TCR beta V segments showed up in productive rearrangements about 87% or about 30% of the time in an earlier analysis of 587 of the donors. When HLA alleles, especially DR and DQ, strongly co-occurred, attributing TCR associations to individual alleles was difficult. A later analysis found that most CMV-associated TCR beta chains appeared HLA-restricted, with HLA associations seemingly driven largely by CMV exposure. The authors suggested that the approach could potentially be extended to other disease states and immunological phenotypes. The sequencing pipeline was judged likely to have produced a cluster of highly shared sequence variants as a technical artifact. Immune exposure information for the cohort was limited to CMV serostatus. Because some donors lacked HLA typing at each locus, the association tests relied only on the typed subset. A later genetic analysis reported fewer N-insertions in productive TCRs among donors in an Asian-associated ancestry cluster than the roughly 690-donor mean. Presence/absence analyses assumed roughly uniform sequencing depth across donors, an assumption that may not hold. At a false discovery rate of 0.05, a later analysis linked 16,951 TCR beta sequences to specific HLA alleles. In a later analysis, HLA-associated TCR beta chains were found to be more clonally expanded and to have lower generation probabilities than equally common non-associated chains. About 17 rarely observed V segments, including chromosome 9 orphons, were excluded from the earlier analysis of 550 to 700 of the donors because counts were too low. Cytomegalovirus status was reported to be diagnosed by the classifier with high specificity and sensitivity in both the original and validation cohorts. In a later analysis, several top co-occurrence clusters were reported to appear linked to parvovirus B19, influenza, CMV and Epstein-Barr virus. Linkage disequilibrium might explain the correlated functional status among segregating V segments, but an unknown experimental factor could not be ruled out.

The cohort was made up of several hundred healthy bone marrow donors. Cohort members were all nominally healthy when sampled, although unrecorded immune exposures were likely present. The donor was CMV seronegative and was included in the group of hundreds of seronegative cohort members. Every donor gave a peripheral blood sample, and the peripheral blood mononuclear cells from that sample were used for TCR beta sequencing. The Qiagen DNeasy Blood Extraction Kit was used to extract genomic DNA from the blood cell samples. The sequencing sample was made of PBMCs. This TCR came from a middle-aged man in good health and CMV-seronegative.

This receptor has the CDR3 CASSRDRPELSNQPQHF. The DNA sequence is given as TGTGCCAGCAGTCGGGACAGGCCCGAGCTTAGCAATCAGCCCCAGCATTTT. This sequence uses TRBV2 and TRBJ1-5, with 8 bases matching TRBD1. CDR1 SNHLY and CDR2 FYNNEI are derived from the germline V gene. Spanning cysteine to phenylalanine, the CDR3 consists of 17 amino acids. The entry retains the CDR3 DNA only, 51 bases that are in frame from base 1. After removal of 5 bases from V and 0 bases from J, the junction retains 9 bases not matched to a gene. Supplemented by the reference TRBV2 and TRBJ1-5 proteins around the CDR3, the complete variable domain is EPEVTQTPSHQVTQMGQEVILRCVPISNHLYFYWYRQILGQKVEFLVSFYNNEISEKSEIFDDQFSVERPDGSNFTLKIRSTKLEDSAMYFCASSRDRPELSNQPQHFGDGTRLSIL.